The 4 T cell receptor beta chains reported below all come from one sample, sequenced in a study of T cell changes during pregnancy in multiple sclerosis. Assay: immunoSEQ multiplex PCR; the TCRdb copy retains only in-frame clones and omits some. The sample includes approximately 52,000 clones, roughly 92% of them seen just once. The sequenced sample was CD4+ T cells from peripheral blood mononuclear cells, obtained in the third trimester of pregnancy. The receptors were sampled from a female donor with multiple sclerosis, enrolled in a pregnancy study.

V usage is TRBV5-1 and J usage is TRBJ1-4; TRBD1 is a possible D gene (6 bases). The ends were cut back, 0 bases at V and 11 bases at J, with 17 bases in the middle. This CDR3 is 15 amino acids long. Germline V CDR1 and CDR2: SGHRS, YFSETQ. The CDR3 DNA reads as TGCGCCAGCAGCTTGGACGTGGCAGAGGGGGAGAAACTGTTTTTT. Protein: CASSLDVAEGEKLFF.

The CDR3 sequence: CASSLGAGKHSGNTIYF. CDR3 bases: TGCGCCAGCAGCTTGGGGGCAGGAAAACACTCTGGAAACACCATATATTTT. This chain connects TRBV5-1 to TRBJ1-3; D is unresolved. CDR1 SGHRS and CDR2 YFSETQ come from the germline V gene. V was pared by 0 bases and J by 0 bases, with 13 bases between. CDR3 length: 17 amino acids.

The rearrangement uses TRBV28 and TRBJ1-1; 7 bases map to TRBD1. V lost 6 bases to trimming and J lost 11 bases; unmatched junction nucleotides: 6. Germline CDR1 MDHEN, CDR2 SYDVKM. The CDR3 totals 11 residues. CDR3 loop: CASRHRGAAFF. The CDR3 nucleotides read TGTGCCAGCAGACACAGGGGAGCTGCTTTCTTT.

The chain has TRBV27 and TRBJ1-1, with a tentative D call TRBD1 (6 bases). The ends were cut back, 6 bases at V and 1 base at J, with 12 bases in the middle. Germline assignment: CDR1 MNHEY and CDR2 SMNVEV (reference sequence). This CDR3 has 14 amino acids. The CDR3 here is CASSTTGRNTEAFF. The CDR3 DNA sequence: TGTGCCAGCAGCACCACAGGGAGGAACACTGAAGCTTTCTTT.